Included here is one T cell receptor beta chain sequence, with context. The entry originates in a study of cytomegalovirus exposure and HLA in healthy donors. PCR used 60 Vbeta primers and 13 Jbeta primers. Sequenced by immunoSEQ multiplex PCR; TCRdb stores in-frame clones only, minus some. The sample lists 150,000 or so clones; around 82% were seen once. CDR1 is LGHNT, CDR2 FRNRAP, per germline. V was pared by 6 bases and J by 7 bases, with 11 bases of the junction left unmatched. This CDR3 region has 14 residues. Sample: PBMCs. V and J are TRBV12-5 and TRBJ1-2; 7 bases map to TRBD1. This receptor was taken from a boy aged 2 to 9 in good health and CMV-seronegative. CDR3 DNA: TGTGCTAGTGGCCATCCAGGGGGGAGGAGTGGCTACACCTTC. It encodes CASGHPGGRSGYTF.